What follows are 3 T cell receptor beta chains derived from one specimen sequenced in a study of cytomegalovirus exposure and HLA in healthy donors. Vbeta (60) and Jbeta (13) primers were used in the PCR. TCRdb's copy holds only in-frame clones and misses some; the assay was immunoSEQ multiplex PCR. The table includes approximately 190,000 clones, about four fifths detected once. The sample was PBMCs. The receptors originated from a woman under 40 in good health and CMV-seropositive.

The J gene is TRBJ2-3, the V gene TRBV5-1, with 7 nucleotides matching TRBD1. The J segment lost 0 bases and the V segment lost 3 bases, leaving 13 bases of the junction unmatched. Germline V lookup: CDR1 SGHRS, CDR2 YFSETQ. This CDR3 is 18 amino acids long. As DNA, the CDR3 is TGCGCCAGCAGCTGGGGACAGCTGGTACGGGGTAGCACAGATACGCAGTATTTT. Translation: CASSWGQLVRGSTDTQYF.

This clone was seen a few times. The V gene is TRBV11-3, the J gene TRBJ2-1; 7 bases map to TRBD2. The CDR3 is 13 residues long. Per germline, CDR1 SGHNT and CDR2 YENEEA. Unmatched junction bases numbered 3, after V lost 3 bases and J lost 7 bases. The CDR3 DNA follows: TGTGCCAGCAGCTTCTCGGGAGGTAATGAGCAGTTCTTC. It codes for CASSFSGGNEQFF.

This chain links TRBV5-4 with TRBJ2-7; TRBD1 agrees at 7 bases. Germline CDR1 reads SGHNT; CDR2 reads YYREEE (reference sequence). The CDR3 has 14 amino acids. With V trimmed by 4 bases and J by 8 bases, 12 bases remained unmatched. The CDR3 protein is CASSTTRQGFKQYF. DNA for the CDR3: TGTGCCAGCAGCACGACGCGACAGGGATTTAAGCAGTACTTC.